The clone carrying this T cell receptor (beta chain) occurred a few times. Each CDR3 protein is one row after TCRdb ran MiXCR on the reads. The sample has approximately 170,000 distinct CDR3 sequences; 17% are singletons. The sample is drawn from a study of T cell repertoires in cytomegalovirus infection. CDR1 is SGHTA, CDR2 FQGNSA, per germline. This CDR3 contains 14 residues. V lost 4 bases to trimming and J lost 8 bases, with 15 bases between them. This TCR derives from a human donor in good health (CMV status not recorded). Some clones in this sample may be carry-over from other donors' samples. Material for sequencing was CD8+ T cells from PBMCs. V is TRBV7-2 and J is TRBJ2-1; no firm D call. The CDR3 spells CASSYGPEGYEQFF. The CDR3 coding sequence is TGTGCCAGCAGCTACGGTCCCGAAGGGTATGAGCAGTTCTTC.